The entry below gives a single TCR beta chain sequence along with its context. Its antigen is unidentified. These data are taken from a study of beta chain features in type 1 diabetes. Reverse transcribing all isolated RNA meant expressed TCRB transcripts were sequenced. Some clones are missing from TCRdb's copy, which holds only in-frame ones; the method was immunoSEQ multiplex PCR. This table has under 300,000 clones, 20% to 25% appearing once. Overall study results and limits: Moderate yet significant TCRB CDR3 shortening was seen in Type 1 diabetes patients in all four CD4+ subsets. Insertions at VDJ junctions were less frequent in type 1 diabetes patients. These patients also deleted more nucleotides at the same junctions.

Trimming took 2 bases from V and 0 from J; bases not matched to a gene: 2. The CDR3 runs to 15 residues. Germline values: CDR1 MDHEN, CDR2 SYDVKM. The clonotype was recovered from a woman younger than 45 with type 1 diabetes. The sample taken for sequencing was naive CD4+ T cells from blood. V usage is TRBV28 and J usage is TRBJ2-7, with 9 bases lining up with TRBD2. The CDR3 sequence: CASSLASGISYEQYF. In DNA, the CDR3 is TGTGCCAGCAGTTTAGCTAGCGGGATCTCCTACGAGCAGTACTTC.